Included here is one TCR beta chain sequence, with context. The data stem from a study of T cell changes during pregnancy in multiple sclerosis. Generated by immunoSEQ multiplex PCR, the TCRdb table keeps only in-frame clones and is missing some. This table has roughly 48,000 clones, 85% to 95% appearing once. Looked up from germline, CDR1 is SGHAT and CDR2 is FQNNGV. Trimming removed 8 bases at V and 1 base at J, with 8 bases between. CDR3 length equals 12 residues. The origin of this receptor is a female donor in good health, enrolled as a control in a pregnancy study. Sample: CD4+ T cells from peripheral blood mononuclear cells, taken in the second trimester of pregnancy. This chain uses TRBV11-2 with TRBJ1-1; D is unclear. The CDR3 region has the DNA TGTGCCAGCTCGGGGAGGAACACTGAAGCTTTCTTT. It specifies CASSGRNTEAFF.